This T cell receptor beta chain was sequenced in a study of OX40 agonist ivuxolimab in advanced cancers. About the research overall: The group had a mean age of about 60 years, ranged from 23 to 79, and was 82.7% male. Under the entry rules, prior anti-PD-1, anti-PD-L1 or anti-CTLA-4 therapy was allowed, and around 40% had some. Findings and caveats of the study: Expanded clones tended on average to be more numerous among CD8+ T cells than CD4+. At 0.1 to 3.0 mg/kg, clonal expansion of CD4+ and CD8+ blood T cells had occurred by week 6.

The germline V and J ends were trimmed by 5 bases and 3 bases, with 8 bases remaining between them. This CDR3 has 12 amino acids. Germline V gene data show CDR1 as SEHNR and CDR2 as FQNEAQ (reference sequence). The protocol was immunoSEQ multiplex PCR, while the TCRdb copy is restricted to in-frame clones and leaves out a portion. Found here are about 66,000 clones, around 80% of them singletons; the top ten hold around 6.7%. In its sample, this clone was seen many times. Its matching antigen is unknown. This rearrangement joins TRBV7-9 to TRBJ2-7; D is unresolved. The source is an adult with an advanced solid tumor such as melanoma, head and neck, liver or kidney cancer. The source was CD4+ or CD8+ T cells sorted from blood, collected in a trial of the OX40 agonist ivuxolimab. CDR3 protein: CASSLLHYEQYF. The CDR3, as DNA: TGTGCCAGCAGCCTTCTGCACTACGAGCAGTACTTC.